This T cell receptor (beta chain) was captured by sequencing in a study of T cell responses to AZD1222 COVID-19 vaccine. In its sample, this clone was seen once. There are 15 residues in the CDR3. The V gene lost 0 bases and the J gene lost 4 bases, with 10 bases spanning the gap. The germline V gene has CDR1 LGHDT and CDR2 YNNKEL (reference sequence). Using immunoSEQ multiplex PCR, the repertoire was profiled, and TCRdb retains in-frame clones only, with some absent. Here the sample spans about 120,000 clones, approximately 91% being singletons. The input for sequencing was peripheral blood, taken 28 days after the second AZD1222 dose. The clonotype was recovered from an adult who received the AZD1222 COVID-19 vaccine. The rearrangement joins TRBV3-1 (or the pseudogene TRBV3-2) to TRBJ1-5; D may be TRBD1 (5 bases). DNA for the CDR3: TGTGCCAGCAGCCAAGATCAGGGAAGTAATCAGCCCCAGCATTTT. Translating gives CASSQDQGSNQPQHF.